This T cell receptor (beta chain) was identified during a study of cytomegalovirus exposure and HLA in healthy donors. PCR involved 60 Vbeta and 13 Jbeta primers. TCRdb keeps only in-frame clones here, not all; method: immunoSEQ multiplex PCR. There are about 69,000 clones in the sample; roughly 74% occur only once, and around 10% lies in the top ten. Germline V lookup: CDR1 SGHRS, CDR2 YFSETQ. There are 15 residues in the CDR3. Trimming left V 0 bases short and J 0 bases short, with 7 bases between. Sequencing input: PBMCs. This chain links TRBV5-1 with TRBJ1-5; D uncertain. This clonotype originated in a woman aged 55-75 years in good health and CMV-seropositive. CDR3 nucleotide sequence: TGCGCCAGCAGCTTGGAGGGAGATAGCAATCAGCCCCAGCATTTT. This sequence encodes CASSLEGDSNQPQHF.